The clone carrying this TCR beta chain occurred a few times. As yet, its antigen is unknown. The germline gives CDR1 LGHNA, CDR2 YSLEER. Trimming took 1 base from V and 3 from J; bases not matched to a gene: 3. The CDR3 contains 15 residues. The data are from a study of T cell repertoires and leukemia-associated antigens. Study-wide background: Samples yielded roughly 3.3 to 5.0 million effective reads each, fewer than 20 million overall.

The CD3+ T cells first had an overnight rest without serum. MiXCR, run by TCRdb on the 5' RACE reads, gives a single entry per CDR3 protein. The sample yields roughly 12,000 distinct CDR3 sequences, approximately 43% seen once. Study results and caveats: No direct test of specificity or function was done for expanded clones.

This receptor was taken from a female donor in good health. The chain combines TRBV4-3 with TRBJ2-7, with TRBD2 matching 10 bases. The sample was CD3+ T cells sorted from blood and cultured. CDR3 region: CASSQGTSGFYEQYF. The CDR3, as DNA: TGCGCCAGCAGCCAAGGGACTAGCGGATTCTACGAGCAGTACTTC.